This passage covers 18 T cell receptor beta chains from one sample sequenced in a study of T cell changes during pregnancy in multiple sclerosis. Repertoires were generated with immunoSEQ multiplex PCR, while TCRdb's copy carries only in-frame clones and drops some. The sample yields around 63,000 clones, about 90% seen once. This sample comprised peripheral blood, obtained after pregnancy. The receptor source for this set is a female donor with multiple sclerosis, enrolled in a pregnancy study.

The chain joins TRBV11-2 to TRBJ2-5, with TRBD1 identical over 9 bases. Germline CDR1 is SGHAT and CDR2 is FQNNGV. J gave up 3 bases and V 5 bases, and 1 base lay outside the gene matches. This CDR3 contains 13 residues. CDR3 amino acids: CASSRDREETQYF. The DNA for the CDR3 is TGTGCCAGCAGCCGGGACAGGGAAGAGACCCAGTACTTC.

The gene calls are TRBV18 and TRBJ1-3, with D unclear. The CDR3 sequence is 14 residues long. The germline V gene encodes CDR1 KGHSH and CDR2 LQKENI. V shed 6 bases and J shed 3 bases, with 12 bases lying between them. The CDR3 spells CASSPVEDGNTIYF. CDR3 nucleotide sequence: TGTGCCAGCTCGCCGGTAGAAGATGGAAACACCATATATTTT.

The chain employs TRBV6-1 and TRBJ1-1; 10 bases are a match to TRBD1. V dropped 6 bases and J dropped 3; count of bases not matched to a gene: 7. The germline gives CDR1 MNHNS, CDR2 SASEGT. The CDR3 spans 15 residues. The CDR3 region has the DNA TGTGCCAGCAGGCGGGACAGGGGAGGATACACTGAAGCTTTCTTT. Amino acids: CASRRDRGGYTEAFF.

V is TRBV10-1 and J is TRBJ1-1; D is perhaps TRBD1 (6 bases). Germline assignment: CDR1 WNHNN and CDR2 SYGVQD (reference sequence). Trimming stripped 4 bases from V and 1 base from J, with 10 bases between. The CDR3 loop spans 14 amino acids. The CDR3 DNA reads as TGCGCCAGCAGTGTGGGACAAACGAACACTGAAGCTTTCTTT. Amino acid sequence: CASSVGQTNTEAFF.

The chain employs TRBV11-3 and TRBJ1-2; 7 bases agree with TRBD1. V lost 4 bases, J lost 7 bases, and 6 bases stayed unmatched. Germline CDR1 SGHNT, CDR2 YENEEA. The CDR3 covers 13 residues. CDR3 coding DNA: TGTGCCAGCAGCTCATACAGGGGCACTGGCTACACCTTC. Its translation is CASSSYRGTGYTF. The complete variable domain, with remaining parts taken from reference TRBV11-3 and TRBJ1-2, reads EAGVVQSPRYKIIEKKQPVAFWCNPISGHNTLYWYLQNLGQGPELLIRYENEEAVDDSQLPKDRFSAERLKGVDSTLKIQPAELGDSAVYLCASSSYRGTGYTFGSGTRLTVV.

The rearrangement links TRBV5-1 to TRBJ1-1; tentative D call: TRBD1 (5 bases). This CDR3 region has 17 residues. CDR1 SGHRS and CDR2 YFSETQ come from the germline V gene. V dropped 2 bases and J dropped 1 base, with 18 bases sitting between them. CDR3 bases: TGCGCCAGCAGCTTTCTATCTCTGGCAGGGCAGAACACTGAAGCTTTCTTT. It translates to CASSFLSLAGQNTEAFF.

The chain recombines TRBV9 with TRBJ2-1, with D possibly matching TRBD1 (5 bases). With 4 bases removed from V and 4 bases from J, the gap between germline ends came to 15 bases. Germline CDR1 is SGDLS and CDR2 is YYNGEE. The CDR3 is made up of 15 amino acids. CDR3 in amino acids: CASSPPGHDYNEQFF. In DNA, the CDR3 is TGTGCCAGCAGCCCCCCCGGACATGATTACAATGAGCAGTTCTTC.

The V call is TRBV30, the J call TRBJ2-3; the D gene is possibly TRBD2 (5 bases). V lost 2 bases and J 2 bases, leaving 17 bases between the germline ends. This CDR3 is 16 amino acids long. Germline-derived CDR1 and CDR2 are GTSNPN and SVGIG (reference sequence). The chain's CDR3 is CAWSLGLAADTDTQYF. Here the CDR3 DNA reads TGTGCCTGGAGTCTCGGACTGGCGGCGGACACAGATACGCAGTATTTT.

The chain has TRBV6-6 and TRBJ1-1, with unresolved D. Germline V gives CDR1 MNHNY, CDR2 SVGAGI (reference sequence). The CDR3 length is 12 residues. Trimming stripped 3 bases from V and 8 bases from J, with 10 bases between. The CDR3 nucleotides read TGTGCCAGCAGTTATGAGGGCAGGGAAGCTTTCTTT. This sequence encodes CASSYEGREAFF.

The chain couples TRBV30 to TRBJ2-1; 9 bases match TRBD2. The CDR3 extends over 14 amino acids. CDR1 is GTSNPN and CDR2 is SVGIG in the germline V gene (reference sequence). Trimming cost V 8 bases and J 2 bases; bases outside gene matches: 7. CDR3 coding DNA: TGTGCCGTGAGCCTAGCGGGGCCCTACAATGAGCAGTTCTTC. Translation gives CAVSLAGPYNEQFF.

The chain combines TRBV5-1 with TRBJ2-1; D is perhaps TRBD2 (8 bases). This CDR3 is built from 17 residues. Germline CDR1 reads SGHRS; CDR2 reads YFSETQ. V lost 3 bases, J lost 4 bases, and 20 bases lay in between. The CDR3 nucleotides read TGCGCCAGCAGCTCAGGACTAGCAGGGGGGGGATACAATGAGCAGTTCTTC. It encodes CASSSGLAGGGYNEQFF.

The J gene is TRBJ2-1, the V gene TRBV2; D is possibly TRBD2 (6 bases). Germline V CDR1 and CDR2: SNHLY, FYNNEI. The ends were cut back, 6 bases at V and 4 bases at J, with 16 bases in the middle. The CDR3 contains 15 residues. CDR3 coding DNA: TGTGCCAGCAGCGTCGGGGGATCCGCTTACAATGAGCAGTTCTTC. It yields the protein CASSVGGSAYNEQFF.

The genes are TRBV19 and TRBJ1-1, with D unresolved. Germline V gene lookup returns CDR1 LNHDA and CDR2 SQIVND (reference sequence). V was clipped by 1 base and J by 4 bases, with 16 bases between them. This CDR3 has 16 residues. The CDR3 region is CASSIVSGGFGTEAFF. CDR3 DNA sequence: TGTGCCAGTAGTATAGTATCAGGAGGGTTCGGCACTGAAGCTTTCTTT.

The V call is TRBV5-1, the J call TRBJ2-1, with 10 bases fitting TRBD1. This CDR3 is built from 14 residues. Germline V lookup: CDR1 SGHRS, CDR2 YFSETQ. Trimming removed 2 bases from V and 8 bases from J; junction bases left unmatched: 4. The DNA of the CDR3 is TGCGCCAGCAGCTTAGGGACAGGGGAGGATGAGCAGTTCTTC. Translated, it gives CASSLGTGEDEQFF. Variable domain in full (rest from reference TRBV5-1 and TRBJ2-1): KAGVTQTPRYLIKTRGQQVTLSCSPISGHRSVSWYQQTPGQGLQFLFEYFSETQRNKGNFPGRFSGRQFSNSRSEMNVSTLELGDSALYLCASSLGTGEDEQFFGPGTRLTVL.

In DNA form, the CDR3 reads TGTGCCATCAGTGATCGACCGGGTAACAATGAGCAGTTCTTC. Its translation is CAISDRPGNNEQFF. The chain recombines TRBV10-3 with TRBJ2-1; D is unclear. Germline loops: CDR1 ENHRY, CDR2 SYGVKD. The V and J ends lost 3 bases and 5 bases respectively, with 11 bases between them. The CDR3 is made up of 14 amino acids.

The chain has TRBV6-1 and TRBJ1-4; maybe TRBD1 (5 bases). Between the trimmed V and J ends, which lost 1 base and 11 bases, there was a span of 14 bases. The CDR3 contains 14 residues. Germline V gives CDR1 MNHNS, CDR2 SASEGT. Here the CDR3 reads CASSEGREGYKLFF. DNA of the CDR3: TGTGCCAGCAGTGAAGGGAGGGAGGGGTACAAACTGTTTTTT.

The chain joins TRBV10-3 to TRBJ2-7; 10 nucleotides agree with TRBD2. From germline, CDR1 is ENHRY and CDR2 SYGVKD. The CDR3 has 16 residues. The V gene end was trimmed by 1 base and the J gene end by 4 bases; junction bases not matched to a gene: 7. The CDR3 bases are TGTGCCATCAGTGAGTTGAGCGGGAGGGCCCCATACGAGCAGTACTTC. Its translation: CAISELSGRAPYEQYF.

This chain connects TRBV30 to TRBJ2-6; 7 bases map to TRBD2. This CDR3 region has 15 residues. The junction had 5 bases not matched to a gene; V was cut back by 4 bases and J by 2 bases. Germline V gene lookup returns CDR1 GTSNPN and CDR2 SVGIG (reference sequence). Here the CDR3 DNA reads TGTGCCTGGATGAAGGGAGGGGCTGGGGCCAACGTCCTGACTTTC. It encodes CAWMKGGAGANVLTF.